This TCR beta chain is from a study of T cells in localized non-small cell lung cancer. Study results and caveats: Peak T cell clonality was found in uninvolved adjacent lung, exceeding tumor. One tumor region alone was sequenced, and heterogeneity therefore remains possible. Appearing in adjacent lung were a median roughly 60 of the top 100 tumor clones.

Worth noting for this clone: What it binds is unknown.

The CDR3 has 15 residues. Germline values: CDR1 SGDLS, CDR2 YYNGEE. The V and J ends lost 10 bases and 7 bases, in that order; junction bases with no gene match: 18. Profiled with immunoSEQ multiplex PCR; TCRdb holds only in-frame clones, not every one. The data hold about 40,000 clones, with around 86% observed a single time. The chain carries TRBV9 and TRBJ1-1; 8 bases agree with TRBD1. Sequenced material: peripheral blood, taken before any cancer treatment. This receptor was obtained from a man aged 18 to 49 with stage I lung adenocarcinoma. The CDR3 region has the DNA TGTGCCTACACCACCCGGACAGGGCCTGATGGTGAAGCTTTCTTT. Translating gives CAYTTRTGPDGEAFF.